Listed below are T cell receptor beta chains from one sample, sequenced in a study of regulatory T cells in long-lasting Graves disease. One entry per CDR3 protein results from TCRdb running MiXCR on the multiplex PCR reads. The sample consists of a few hundred thousand distinct CDR3 sequences, 20% to 25% of them appearing once. Sample: peripheral blood mononuclear cells (PBMCs), taken when the disease was refractory, from a patient treated with antithyroid drugs. The source is a female donor with Graves disease. The CDR3 runs from the conserved cysteine through the conserved F or W. The order of the fields is clone size, J gene, CDR3 length, D gene, V gene, CDR3 DNA, CDR3 protein. The D gene is left open where the match is weak. Size values are once, few and many counts, or a class for expanded clones, and some rows have none.

many,TRBJ2-5,15,TRBD1,TRBV28,TGTGCCAGCAGCTCACCGACAGGGACGGGAGAGACCCAGTACTTC,CASSSPTGTGETQYF
-,TRBJ1-1,13,-,TRBV9,TGTGCCAGCAGCGTAGCTCCCAGCACTGAAGCTTTCTTT,CASSVAPSTEAFF
many,TRBJ2-7,15,TRBD1,TRBV28,TGTGCCAGCACCTCCTCCGGGACAGCCTCCTACGAGCAGTACTTC,CASTSSGTASYEQYF
-,TRBJ1-5,15,-,TRBV2,TGTGCCAGCAGCCCCCAGCCAGGGATTGATCAGCCCCAGCATTTT,CASSPQPGIDQPQHF
-,TRBJ2-1,11,-,TRBV11-2,TGTGCCAGCAGCTTAGGGGGACCACAGTTCTTC,CASSLGGPQFF
many,TRBJ2-7,12,TRBD1,TRBV7-8,TGTGCCAGCAGCATAGGGACAGACGAGCAGTACTTC,CASSIGTDEQYF
many,TRBJ2-7,13,-,TRBV11-2,TGTGCCAGCAGCTTGGGGGTAAACTACGAGCAGTACTTC,CASSLGVNYEQYF
-,TRBJ2-1,14,-,TRBV5-1,TGCGCCAGCAGCTTGGGTGGGGAGTACAATGAGCAGTTCTTC,CASSLGGEYNEQFF
few,TRBJ2-2,13,TRBD2,TRBV6-1,TGTGCCAGCAGTCCAAAGCGGGAGAGGGAGCTGTTTTTT,CASSPKRERELFF
few,TRBJ2-5,13,-,TRBV2,TGTGCCAGCAGAGGGAGAACCCAAGAGACCCAGTACTTC,CASRGRTQETQYF
few,TRBJ1-1,15,-,TRBV6-5,TGTGCCAGCAGTTACACGGACAGAAGGTATACTGAAGCTTTCTTT,CASSYTDRRYTEAFF
few,TRBJ2-7,15,-,TRBV5-1,TGCGCCAGCAGCCTCGTCGGGGCGGGCGCCGCGGAGCAGTACTTC,CASSLVGAGAAEQYF
few,TRBJ2-7,13,-,TRBV20-1,TGCAGTGCTCTATCCCGGGCCCCCTACGAGCAGTACTTC,CSALSRAPYEQYF
-,TRBJ2-5,14,-,TRBV9,TGTGCCAGCAGGTCTATAGGGGGAGGAGAGACCCAGTACTTC,CASRSIGGGETQYF
-,TRBJ2-3,13,TRBD2,TRBV2,TGTGCCAGCAGTGACGGGAGGGCAGATACGCAGTATTTT,CASSDGRADTQYF
-,TRBJ1-2,14,-,TRBV19,TGTGCCAGTAGTATCGGACAGACCAAGTATGGCTACACCTTC,CASSIGQTKYGYTF
-,TRBJ1-1,11,-,TRBV6-1,TGTGCCAGCAGCATAACAGGGACAGCTTTCTTT,CASSITGTAFF
many,TRBJ2-7,15,-,TRBV2,TGTGCCAGCAGCGTGATACAGGGAAGATCCTACGAGCAGTACTTC,CASSVIQGRSYEQYF
many,TRBJ1-2,12,-,TRBV6-1,TGTGCCAGCAGTGATTCAGTTTATGGCTACACCTTC,CASSDSVYGYTF
-,TRBJ2-5,15,-,TRBV7-9,TGTGCCAGCAGCCCTTGGGGGGGACAAGAAGAGACCCAGTACTTC,CASSPWGGQEETQYF
many,TRBJ2-7,15,TRBD2,TRBV20-1,TGCAGTGCGGAGAGAGGGCTAGCGGGCCACTACGAGCAGTACTTC,CSAERGLAGHYEQYF
-,TRBJ2-1,15,TRBD2,TRBV18,TGTGCCAGCTCAATTCTAGCGGGAGCTTGGAATGGGCAGTTCTTC,CASSILAGAWNGQFF
-,TRBJ1-2,14,-,TRBV20-1,TGCAGTGCTAGTACACCGACAGGCTTCTATGGCTACACCTTC,CSASTPTGFYGYTF
few,TRBJ2-1,14,-,TRBV20-1,TGCAGTGCTAGAGTTGCAGGTCTCTACAATGAGCAGTTCTTC,CSARVAGLYNEQFF
-,TRBJ2-2,15,TRBD2,TRBV6-2/TRBV6-3,TGTGCCAGCTCTACGGGGGAGGGCGTCACCGGGGAGCTGTTTTTT,CASSTGEGVTGELFF
many,TRBJ1-1,13,-,TRBV4-1,TGCGCCAGCAGCCAGGGGGCGCGGACTGAAGCTTTCTTT,CASSQGARTEAFF
few,TRBJ1-1,13,TRBD1,TRBV7-2,TGTGCCAGCAGCTCCGAAGGGACAGGTGAAGCTTTCTTT,CASSSEGTGEAFF
many,TRBJ1-1,13,-,TRBV11-1,TGTGCCAGCAGCCGAGCAGTCAACACTGAAGCTTTCTTT,CASSRAVNTEAFF
-,TRBJ2-2,15,TRBD1,TRBV6-5,TGTGCCAGCAGTTTCCGGGACAGGGACACCGGGGAGCTGTTTTTT,CASSFRDRDTGELFF
few,TRBJ2-2,15,TRBD1,TRBV27,TGTGCCACCCGGACGGGACAGGAGAACACCGGGGAGCTGTTTTTT,CATRTGQENTGELFF
few,TRBJ1-1,13,-,TRBV29-1,TGCAGCGTTTGGGAGGGCCCGGACACTGAAGCTTTCTTT,CSVWEGPDTEAFF
few,TRBJ1-5,14,-,TRBV20-1,TGCAGTGCTAGAGGAGGGATTAGCAATCAGCCCCAGCATTTT,CSARGGISNQPQHF
few,TRBJ2-1,15,TRBD2,TRBV2,TGTGCCAGCAGTCGAGCGGGACTAGCGCGGAATGAGCAGTTCTTC,CASSRAGLARNEQFF
-,TRBJ2-7,12,-,TRBV6-1,TGTGCCAGCTCTCGGAAGGGTTACGAGCAGTACTTC,CASSRKGYEQYF
-,TRBJ1-6,16,-,TRBV6-2/TRBV6-3,TGTGCCAGCAGTTACAGCGGGATGGGGGGGGGCTCACCCCTCCACTTT,CASSYSGMGGGSPLHF
-,TRBJ2-1,14,TRBD2,TRBV11-2,TGTGCCAGCAGCTCCGGACTAGCGGCCAATGAGCAGTTCTTC,CASSSGLAANEQFF
few,TRBJ1-5,16,TRBD1,TRBV20-1,TGCAGTGCTAGAGTCTGGGGGGGACAGTTGGATCAGCCCCAGCATTTT,CSARVWGGQLDQPQHF
-,TRBJ2-7,11,-,TRBV6-1,TGTGCCAGCAGGACGATCTACGAGCAGTACTTC,CASRTIYEQYF
-,TRBJ1-3,14,-,TRBV27,TGTGCCAGCAGCAGCGGATCCACCGAAGGCACCATATATTTT,CASSSGSTEGTIYF
few,TRBJ1-3,13,-,TRBV12-3/TRBV12-4,TGTGCCAGCAGGGGGGACACTGGAAACACCATATATTTT,CASRGDTGNTIYF
few,TRBJ2-5,14,TRBD2,TRBV29-1,TGCAGCGTTGTCCTAGCGGGAGGCTGGGAGACCCAGTACTTC,CSVVLAGGWETQYF
-,TRBJ1-3,16,-,TRBV3-1,TGTGCCAGCAGCCAAGTTTCAGGGGTAGCCGGAAACACCATATATTTT,CASSQVSGVAGNTIYF
few,TRBJ2-7,15,-,TRBV5-1,TGCGCCAGCAGCTACGGGGGTAGAACTACCTACGAGCAGTACTTC,CASSYGGRTTYEQYF
many,TRBJ1-2,15,TRBD1,TRBV28,TGTGCCAGCAGCACGGGAGGGGGCGCGGGCTATGGCTACACCTTC,CASSTGGGAGYGYTF
-,TRBJ1-5,16,-,TRBV7-9,TGTGCCAGCAGACCCACAGGGTTGGAGAGCAATCAGCCCCAGCATTTT,CASRPTGLESNQPQHF
few,TRBJ1-4,13,-,TRBV7-9,TGTGCCAGCAGCTTACGAGGGGAGACGGAACTGTTTTTT,CASSLRGETELFF
-,TRBJ2-1,11,-,TRBV7-2,TGTGCCAGCAGACGTCAGAATGAGCAGTTCTTC,CASRRQNEQFF
many,TRBJ2-4,15,-,TRBV7-2,TGTGCCAGCAGCTTAGAGGGGCTAGCCAAAAACATTCAGTACTTC,CASSLEGLAKNIQYF